This is a list of T cell receptor beta chains from one sample in a study of blood T cell repertoires in COVID-19. Assay used: immunoSEQ multiplex PCR; TCRdb lists only in-frame clones, some missing. The sample includes about 88,000 clones, roughly 85% of them seen just once. The sample taken for sequencing was peripheral blood. These receptors came from a woman aged 55 to 70 with COVID-19, enrolled during active disease. CDR3s include the opening cysteine and the closing phenylalanine or tryptophan.

TRBJ1-3 TRBV6-2/TRBV6-3 CASSYGRASSGNTIYF
TRBJ2-3 TRBV4-2 CASSQGQAHTDTQYF
TRBJ2-7 TRBV27 CASSLDRNSYEQYF
TRBJ1-5 TRBV28 CASSLLDRTSNQPQHF
TRBJ1-1 TRBV18 CASSPPTGREAFF
TRBJ2-3 TRBV9 CASSVVELAADTQYF
TRBJ2-5 TRBV12-3/TRBV12-4 CASSLTGETQYF
TRBJ2-7 TRBV4-1 CASSPGLVGYEQYF
TRBJ1-4 TRBV5-1 CASSLAARGTNEKLFF
TRBJ1-2 TRBV7-9 CASSLELRGYTF
TRBJ2-5 TRBV9 CASSVALGGETRETQYF
TRBJ2-3 TRBV5-4 CASSLRSGGDTQYF
TRBJ1-6 TRBV5-1 CASSLGPDSPLHF
TRBJ1-1 TRBV7-3 CASSSYTKTGTEAFF
TRBJ2-7 TRBV18 CASSPFTSYEQYF
TRBJ2-7 TRBV7-2 CASIPSGGPYEQYF
TRBJ1-6 TRBV27 CASSFGVGGSSPLHF
TRBJ1-2 TRBV5-1 CASSLAGTGFGYTF
TRBJ2-7 TRBV6-4 CASSDPLDPGGVYEQYF
TRBJ2-1 TRBV11-3 CASSLTVLGTEYNEQFF
TRBJ1-4 TRBV5-6 CASSFRGAMVEKLFF
TRBJ1-2 TRBV6-5 CASSYSAVANYGYTF
TRBJ2-6 TRBV6-2/TRBV6-3 CASSPVTGAGANVLTF
TRBJ2-5 TRBV5-1 CASSLAPSGTGGRETQYF
TRBJ1-5 TRBV19 CASSIGTDSNQPQHF
TRBJ2-3 TRBV11-3 CASSDRQGADTQYF
TRBJ1-2 TRBV10-3 CAISEPLQGSGYTF
TRBJ1-2 TRBV6-5 CASSHGRGNYGYTF
TRBJ2-7 TRBV30 CAWSAVRVSGEQYF
TRBJ1-2 TRBV7-9 CASREDRVNGYTF
TRBJ1-6 TRBV30 CAWTKGQLVNSPLHF
TRBJ2-3 TRBV27 CASSLGRTDTQYF
TRBJ1-2 TRBV2 CASSEVGGRGYTF
TRBJ2-1 TRBV9 CASSVGDSNEQFF
TRBJ2-7 TRBV7-2 CASSAIGRQGPVIYEQYF
TRBJ2-7 TRBV6-4 CASSDKDRDYEQYF
TRBJ2-1 TRBV11-3 CASSLAGGSYNEQFF
TRBJ1-1 TRBV24-1 CATSDPGTSEAFF
TRBJ2-5 TRBV3-1/TRBV3-2 CASSQTVETQYF
TRBJ1-1 TRBV28 CASRGDTEAFF
TRBJ1-6 TRBV6-1 CASSERPRGNSPLHF
TRBJ2-7 TRBV5-6 CASSPMTGTPYEQYF
TRBJ2-5 TRBV28 CASRLAGGRQTQYF
TRBJ1-3 TRBV19 CASSRGGSGNTIYF